Listed below are T cell receptor beta chains from one sample, sequenced in a study of shared T cell receptors in the human thymus. Repertoires were generated with immunoSEQ multiplex PCR, while TCRdb's copy carries only in-frame clones and drops some. The table has 600,000 to 900,000 clones, 70% to 90% seen once. This sample also appeared in a second study, on human thymus T cells.

The sequenced material came from thymocytes. The origin of the receptors is a girl less than two years old with a congenital heart defect. CDR3s include the opening cysteine and the closing phenylalanine or tryptophan. A D gene is named only where the DNA matches it firmly. Clone size is given for some rows only: seen once, a few or many times, or a class if the clone is expanded.

J gene | D gene | clone size | V gene | CDR3 protein | CDR3 DNA
TRBJ2-7 | . | . | TRBV5-1 | CASSPLTRPWEQYF | TGCGCCAGCAGCCCCTTAACTAGGCCTTGGGAGCAGTACTTC
TRBJ1-3 | . | . | TRBV15 | CATSRASALGNTIYF | TGTGCCACCAGCAGAGCCTCAGCGTTGGGAAACACCATATATTTT
TRBJ2-6 | TRBD1 | . | TRBV7-2 | CASPGQGSPGSGANVLTF | TGTGCCAGCCCAGGACAGGGGTCCCCAGGAAGTGGGGCCAACGTCCTGACTTTC
TRBJ1-2 | TRBD1 | . | TRBV19 | CASSIDRDRGPGAYGYTF | TGTGCCAGTAGTATAGACCGGGACAGGGGGCCTGGGGCCTATGGCTACACCTTC
TRBJ1-5 | . | . | TRBV6-1 | CASSEGFFRGSYQPQHF | TGTGCCAGCAGTGAAGGTTTTTTTAGGGGCAGTTATCAGCCCCAGCATTTT
TRBJ2-7 | . | . | TRBV15 | CATSRDDVGAESYEQYF | TGTGCCACCAGCAGAGATGACGTAGGGGCCGAATCCTACGAGCAGTACTTC
TRBJ1-3 | . | . | TRBV6-5 | CASIPYSGNTIYF | TGTGCCAGCATCCCGTACTCTGGAAACACCATATATTTT
TRBJ2-7 | . | . | TRBV29-1 | CSVEGPGFAGHDNYEQYF | TGCAGCGTCGAAGGGCCTGGGTTTGCAGGGCATGACAACTACGAGCAGTACTTC
TRBJ2-2 | . | . | TRBV7-8 | CASSLRVTSSGELFF | TGTGCCAGCAGCTTACGCGTGACAAGCTCCGGGGAGCTGTTTTTT
TRBJ2-3 | . | . | TRBV4-1 | CASSPFRGDTQYF | TGCGCCAGCAGCCCCTTTAGGGGAGATACGCAGTATTTT
TRBJ2-7 | . | . | TRBV27 | CASSPGETRQYPYEQYF | TGTGCCAGCAGTCCTGGGGAAACCCGACAGTATCCATACGAGCAGTACTTC
TRBJ2-2 | TRBD1 | . | TRBV6-6 | CASSYRQGDTGELFF | TGTGCCAGCAGTTACAGACAGGGGGACACCGGGGAGCTGTTTTTT
TRBJ2-1 | . | . | TRBV6-1 | CASSEVWPGLYNEQFF | TGTGCCAGCAGTGAAGTTTGGCCGGGACTCTACAATGAGCAGTTCTTC
TRBJ1-2 | . | . | TRBV7-8 | CASSPAGDPANYGYTF | TGTGCCAGCAGCCCCGCAGGGGATCCCGCTAACTATGGCTACACCTTC
TRBJ1-3 | . | . | TRBV7-6 | CASSLPSGNTIYF | TGTGCCAGCAGCCTACCCTCTGGAAACACCATATATTTT
TRBJ1-2 | TRBD1 | . | TRBV6-5 | CASSYSGQYYGYTF | TGTGCCAGCAGTTACTCGGGACAGTACTATGGCTACACCTTC
TRBJ1-6 | . | . | TRBV27 | CASSPDRDTISPLHF | TGTGCCAGCAGTCCCGACCGGGACACCATTTCACCCCTCCACTTT
TRBJ1-1 | TRBD1 | . | TRBV10-3 | CAISYLRGRDTEAFF | TGTGCCATCAGCTATTTAAGGGGGCGCGACACTGAAGCTTTCTTT
TRBJ1-4 | . | . | TRBV29-1 | CSVSGTGLKKLFF | TGCAGCGTCTCCGGGACGGGACTTAAAAAACTGTTTTTT
TRBJ2-3 | . | . | TRBV5-4 | CASSHLGERLDTDTQYF | TGTGCCAGCAGCCATCTCGGGGAGCGGTTAGACACAGATACGCAGTATTTT
TRBJ1-4 | . | . | TRBV6-5 | CASRQGRTNEKLFF | TGTGCCAGCAGACAGGGCAGAACTAATGAAAAACTGTTTTTT
TRBJ1-5 | TRBD1 | . | TRBV7-9 | CASSLEQGAYQPQHF | TGTGCCAGCAGCTTAGAGCAGGGGGCATATCAGCCCCAGCATTTT
TRBJ1-2 | TRBD1 | . | TRBV28 | CASSATGDFPLNYGYTF | TGTGCCAGCAGTGCAACAGGGGACTTCCCGCTTAACTATGGCTACACCTTC
TRBJ1-2 | . | . | TRBV6-1 | CASSEAGNYGYTF | TGTGCCAGCAGTGAAGCGGGCAACTATGGCTACACCTTC
TRBJ2-5 | TRBD2 | once | TRBV5-1 | CASSPGSSGVQETQYF | TGCGCCAGCAGCCCGGGAAGTAGCGGGGTACAAGAGACCCAGTACTTC
TRBJ2-5 | . | . | TRBV29-1 | CSVATGSEETQYF | TGCAGCGTTGCTACAGGGAGTGAAGAGACCCAGTACTTC
TRBJ1-5 | . | . | TRBV27 | CASSHHREGGQPQHF | TGTGCCAGCAGCCATCACAGGGAAGGAGGTCAGCCCCAGCATTTT
TRBJ2-7 | TRBD2 | once | TRBV28 | CASSRAGRSYEQYF | TGTGCCAGCAGCAGAGCGGGACGCTCCTACGAGCAGTACTTC
TRBJ1-5 | TRBD1 | . | TRBV7-8 | CASSSLTGERIYSNQPQHF | TGTGCCAGCAGCTCCTTAACAGGGGAGAGGATTTATAGCAATCAGCCCCAGCATTTT
TRBJ2-6 | TRBD1 | . | TRBV7-3 | CASSLTGQGLGGANVLTF | TGTGCCAGCAGCTTAACGGGACAGGGGCTTGGAGGGGCCAACGTCCTGACTTTC
TRBJ1-2 | TRBD1 | . | TRBV10-3 | CAISESRWRGQVGYTF | TGTGCCATCAGTGAGTCAAGGTGGAGGGGGCAAGTTGGCTACACCTTC
TRBJ2-2 | TRBD2 | . | TRBV7-8 | CASSSARCGGAVGELFF | TGTGCCAGCAGCTCGGCCCGGTGCGGGGGGGCTGTCGGGGAGCTGTTTTTT
TRBJ2-2 | . | . | TRBV4-3 | CASSQQTSNPTGELFF | TGCGCCAGCAGCCAACAAACTAGCAACCCCACCGGGGAGCTGTTTTTT
TRBJ2-1 | . | . | TRBV30 | CAWNRDDEQFF | TGTGCCTGGAACAGGGACGATGAGCAGTTCTTC
TRBJ1-2 | TRBD1 | . | TRBV5-1 | CASSSWDRGGYTF | TGCGCCAGCAGCTCCTGGGACAGGGGTGGCTACACCTTC
TRBJ1-1 | . | . | TRBV19 | CASRWSPSVNTEAFF | TGTGCCAGTAGGTGGTCCCCAAGCGTGAACACTGAAGCTTTCTTT